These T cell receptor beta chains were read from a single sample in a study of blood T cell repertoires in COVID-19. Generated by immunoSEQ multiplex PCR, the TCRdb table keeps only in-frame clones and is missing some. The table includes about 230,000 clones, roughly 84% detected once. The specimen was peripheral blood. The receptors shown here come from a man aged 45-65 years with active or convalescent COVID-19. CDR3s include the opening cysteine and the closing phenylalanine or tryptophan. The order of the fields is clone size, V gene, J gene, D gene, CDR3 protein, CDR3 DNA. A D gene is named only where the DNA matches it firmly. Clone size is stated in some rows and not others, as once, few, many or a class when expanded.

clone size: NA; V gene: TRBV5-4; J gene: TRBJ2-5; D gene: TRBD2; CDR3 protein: CASSAGLAGQETQYF; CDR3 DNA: TGTGCCAGCAGCGCAGGACTAGCGGGGCAAGAGACCCAGTACTTC
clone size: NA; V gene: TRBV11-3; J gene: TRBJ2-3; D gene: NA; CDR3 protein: CASSSFTDTQYF; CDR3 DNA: TGTGCCAGCTCGTCGTTCACAGATACGCAGTATTTT
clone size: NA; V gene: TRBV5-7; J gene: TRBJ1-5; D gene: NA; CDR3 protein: CASSSTGENPHGNQPQHF; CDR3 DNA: TGTGCCAGCAGCTCGACAGGAGAAAATCCTCATGGCAATCAGCCCCAGCATTTT
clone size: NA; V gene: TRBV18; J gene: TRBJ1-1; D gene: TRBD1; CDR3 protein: CASSPGQGIQGNTEAFF; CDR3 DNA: TGTGCCAGCTCACCGGGACAGGGGATACAGGGAAACACTGAAGCTTTCTTT
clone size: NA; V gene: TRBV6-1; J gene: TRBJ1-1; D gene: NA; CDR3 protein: CASSEVRGAGNTEAFF; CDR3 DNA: TGTGCCAGCAGTGAAGTGCGGGGGGCGGGGAACACTGAAGCTTTCTTT
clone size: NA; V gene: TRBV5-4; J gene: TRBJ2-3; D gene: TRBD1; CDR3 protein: CASSVGQGGTDTQYF; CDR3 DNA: TGTGCCAGCAGCGTGGGACAGGGAGGCACAGATACGCAGTATTTT
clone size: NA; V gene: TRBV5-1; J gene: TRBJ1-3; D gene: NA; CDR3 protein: CASSLDISGNTIYF; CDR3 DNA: TGCGCCAGCAGCTTGGACATCTCTGGAAACACCATATATTTT
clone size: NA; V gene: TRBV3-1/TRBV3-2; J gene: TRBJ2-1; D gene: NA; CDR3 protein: CASSQDLYNEQFF; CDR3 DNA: TGTGCCAGCAGCCAAGATCTTTACAATGAGCAGTTCTTC
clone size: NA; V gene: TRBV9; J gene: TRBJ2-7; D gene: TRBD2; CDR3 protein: CASSVGGTSRYEQYF; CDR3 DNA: TGTGCCAGCAGCGTAGGCGGGACTAGCAGGTACGAGCAGTACTTC
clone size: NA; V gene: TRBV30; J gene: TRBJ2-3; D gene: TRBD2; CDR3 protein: CAWTAGTSGGAGTDTQYF; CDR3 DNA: TGTGCCTGGACTGCAGGGACTAGCGGGGGGGCGGGCACAGATACGCAGTATTTT
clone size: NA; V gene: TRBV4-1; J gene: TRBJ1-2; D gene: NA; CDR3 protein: CASSQVENGGYGYTF; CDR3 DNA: TGCGCCAGCAGCCAAGTCGAAAATGGGGGGTATGGCTACACCTTC
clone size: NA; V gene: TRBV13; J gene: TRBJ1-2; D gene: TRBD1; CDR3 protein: CASTGADRGHYGYTF; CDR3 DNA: TGTGCCAGCACGGGGGCGGACAGGGGGCACTATGGCTACACCTTC
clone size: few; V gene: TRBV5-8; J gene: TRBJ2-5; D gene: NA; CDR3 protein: CASSFWGASSQETQYF; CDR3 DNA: TGTGCCAGCAGCTTCTGGGGAGCGTCAAGCCAAGAGACCCAGTACTTC
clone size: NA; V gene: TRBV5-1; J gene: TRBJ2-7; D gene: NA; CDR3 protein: CASSPRGSTYEQYF; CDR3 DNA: TGCGCCAGCAGCCCGAGGGGGTCCACCTACGAGCAGTACTTC
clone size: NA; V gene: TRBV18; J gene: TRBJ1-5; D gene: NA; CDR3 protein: CASSPAGGGYSNQPQHF; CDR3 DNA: TGTGCCAGCTCACCGGCGGGGGGAGGCTATAGCAATCAGCCCCAGCATTTT
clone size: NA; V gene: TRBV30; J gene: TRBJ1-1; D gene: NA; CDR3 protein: CAWSVQQNTEAFF; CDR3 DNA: TGTGCCTGGAGTGTACAGCAGAACACTGAAGCTTTCTTT
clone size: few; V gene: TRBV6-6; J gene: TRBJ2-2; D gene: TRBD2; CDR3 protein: CATSGGNTGELFF; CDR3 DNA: TGTGCCACTTCGGGGGGGAACACCGGGGAGCTGTTTTTT
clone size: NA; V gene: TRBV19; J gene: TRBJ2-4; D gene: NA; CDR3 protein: CASSKQGLAKNIQYF; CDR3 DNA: TGTGCCAGTAGTAAGCAGGGTCTAGCCAAAAACATTCAGTACTTC
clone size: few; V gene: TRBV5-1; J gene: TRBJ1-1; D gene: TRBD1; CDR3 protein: CASSSTGDGGAEAFF; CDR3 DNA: TGCGCCAGCAGCTCGACAGGGGATGGTGGGGCTGAAGCTTTCTTT
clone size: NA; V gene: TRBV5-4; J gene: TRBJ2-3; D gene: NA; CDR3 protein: CASWGGIKSTDTQYF; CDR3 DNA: TGTGCCAGCTGGGGGGGCATCAAGAGCACAGATACGCAGTATTTT
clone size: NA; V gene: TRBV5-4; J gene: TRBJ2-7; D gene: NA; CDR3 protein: CASSGGQRGRPYEQYF; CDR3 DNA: TGTGCCAGCAGCGGGGGCCAGCGGGGCCGCCCCTACGAGCAGTACTTC
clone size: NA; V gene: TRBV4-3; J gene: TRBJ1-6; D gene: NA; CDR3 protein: CASSQDHQGYNSPLHF; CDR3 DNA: TGCGCCAGCAGCCAAGATCACCAGGGATATAATTCACCCCTCCACTTT
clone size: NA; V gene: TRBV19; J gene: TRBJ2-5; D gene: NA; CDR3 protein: CASSAGAGTQYF; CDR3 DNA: TGTGCCAGTAGTGCGGGGGCTGGAACCCAGTACTTC
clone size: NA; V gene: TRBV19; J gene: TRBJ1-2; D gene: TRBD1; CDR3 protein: CASTLTGGQILYGYTF; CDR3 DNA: TGTGCCAGTACCTTAACAGGGGGCCAGATCCTCTATGGCTACACCTTC
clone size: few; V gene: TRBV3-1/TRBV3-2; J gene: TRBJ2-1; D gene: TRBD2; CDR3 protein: CASSHPKLAGGPGEQFF; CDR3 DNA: TGTGCCAGCAGCCATCCCAAGCTAGCGGGGGGGCCCGGTGAGCAGTTCTTC
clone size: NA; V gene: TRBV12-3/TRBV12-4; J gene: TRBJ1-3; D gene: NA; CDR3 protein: CASSSGFQNTIYF; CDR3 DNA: TGTGCCAGCAGTTCGGGTTTTCAAAACACCATATATTTT
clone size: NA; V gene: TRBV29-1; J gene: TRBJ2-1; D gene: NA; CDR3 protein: CSVVEWNEQFF; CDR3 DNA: TGCAGCGTTGTGGAGTGGAATGAGCAGTTCTTC
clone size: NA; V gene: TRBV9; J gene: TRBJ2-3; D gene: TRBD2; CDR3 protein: CASSGTSGGATTDTQYF; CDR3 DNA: TGTGCCAGCAGTGGGACTAGCGGGGGGGCCACTACAGATACGCAGTATTTT
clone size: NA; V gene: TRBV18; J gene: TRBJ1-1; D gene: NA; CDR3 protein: CASSAGTEAFF; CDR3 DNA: TGTGCCAGCTCCGCCGGGACTGAAGCTTTCTTT
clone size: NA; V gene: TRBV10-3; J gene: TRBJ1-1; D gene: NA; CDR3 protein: CAISEHSYEAFF; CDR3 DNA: TGTGCCATCAGTGAGCACAGCTATGAAGCTTTCTTT
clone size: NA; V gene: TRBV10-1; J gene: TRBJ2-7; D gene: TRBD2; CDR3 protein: CASSGGGGGSYEQYF; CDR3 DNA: TGCGCCAGCAGCGGGGGGGGCGGGGGTAGCTACGAGCAGTACTTC
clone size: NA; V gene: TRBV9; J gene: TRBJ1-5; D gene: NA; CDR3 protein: CASSPTGREGQPQHF; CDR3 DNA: TGTGCCAGCAGTCCTACTGGCAGGGAAGGTCAGCCCCAGCATTTT